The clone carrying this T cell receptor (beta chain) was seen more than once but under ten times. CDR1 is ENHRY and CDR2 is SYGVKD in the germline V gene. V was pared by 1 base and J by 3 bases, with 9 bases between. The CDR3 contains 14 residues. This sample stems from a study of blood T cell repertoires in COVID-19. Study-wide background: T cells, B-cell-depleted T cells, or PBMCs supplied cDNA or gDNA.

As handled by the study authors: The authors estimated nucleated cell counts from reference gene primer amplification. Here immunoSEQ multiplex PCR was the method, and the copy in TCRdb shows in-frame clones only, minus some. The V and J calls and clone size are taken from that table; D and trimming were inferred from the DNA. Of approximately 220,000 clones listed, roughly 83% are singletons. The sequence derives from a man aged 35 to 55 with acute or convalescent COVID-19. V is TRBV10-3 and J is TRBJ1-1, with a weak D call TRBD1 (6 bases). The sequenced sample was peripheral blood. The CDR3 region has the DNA TGTGCCATCAGTGAGTACAAGGGGGACACTGAAGCTTTCTTT. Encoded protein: CAISEYKGDTEAFF.